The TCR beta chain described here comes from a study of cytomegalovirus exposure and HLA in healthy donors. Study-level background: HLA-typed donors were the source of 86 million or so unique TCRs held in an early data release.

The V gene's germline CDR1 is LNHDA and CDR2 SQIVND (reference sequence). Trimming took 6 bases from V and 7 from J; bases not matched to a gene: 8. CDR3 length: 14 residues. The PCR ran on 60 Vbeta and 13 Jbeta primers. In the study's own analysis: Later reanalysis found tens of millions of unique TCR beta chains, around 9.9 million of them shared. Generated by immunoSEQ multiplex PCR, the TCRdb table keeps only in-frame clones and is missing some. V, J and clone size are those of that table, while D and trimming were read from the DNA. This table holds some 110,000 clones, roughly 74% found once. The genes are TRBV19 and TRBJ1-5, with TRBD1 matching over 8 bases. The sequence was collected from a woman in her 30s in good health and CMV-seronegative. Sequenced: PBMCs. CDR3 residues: CASSGTGGGQPQHF. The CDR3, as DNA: TGTGCCAGTAGCGGTACAGGGGGTGGACAGCCCCAGCATTTT.